The TCR beta chain described here comes from a study of response to subunit inactivated influenza vaccine. TCRdb reprocessed the RT-PCR reads via MiXCR and lists one record per CDR3 protein. The sample holds under 200,000 distinct CDR3 sequences, about 12% seen once. The CDR3 covers 16 residues. The germline V gene has CDR1 LGHNA and CDR2 YSLEER. The same sample was also used in a study of T cells expressing NK-cell markers. In that study: 5'RACE template switching with UMIs produced the TCR beta cDNA. Most of the eight sequenced donors tested HCMV-seropositive; one tested seronegative. Four of the donors also had these clonotypes leading their CD3+CD56-NKG2C+ fraction.

The sequences come from CD8+ T cells sorted from PBMCs, collected roughly 12 days after vaccination. The chain carries TRBV4-3 and TRBJ2-1; D is perhaps TRBD1 or TRBD2 (5 bases each). The closer fit of TRBJ2-7 to the DNA end suggests the J call may be wrong. This clonotype was obtained from a man aged 50-59 years who received an inactivated influenza vaccine. The CDR3 nucleotides are TGCGCCAGCAGCCAAGACATGGGGGTGGTATACAATGAGCAGTACTTC. This gives the protein CASSQDMGVVYNEQYF.